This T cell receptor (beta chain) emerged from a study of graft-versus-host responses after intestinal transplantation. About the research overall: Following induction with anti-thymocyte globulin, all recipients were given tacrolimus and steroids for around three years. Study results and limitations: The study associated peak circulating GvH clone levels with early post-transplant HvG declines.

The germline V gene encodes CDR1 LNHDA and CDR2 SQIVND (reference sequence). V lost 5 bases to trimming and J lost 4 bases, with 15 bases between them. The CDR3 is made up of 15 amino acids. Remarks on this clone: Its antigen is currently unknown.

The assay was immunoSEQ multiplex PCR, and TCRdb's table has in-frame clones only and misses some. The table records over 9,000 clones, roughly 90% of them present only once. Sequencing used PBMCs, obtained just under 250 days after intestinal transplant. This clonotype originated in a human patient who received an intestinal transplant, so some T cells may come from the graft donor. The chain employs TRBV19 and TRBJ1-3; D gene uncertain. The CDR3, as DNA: TGTGCCAGTAGTCCCGTCAGAACGGGGGGAAACACCATATATTTT. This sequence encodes CASSPVRTGGNTIYF. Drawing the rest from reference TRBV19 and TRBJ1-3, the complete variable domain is DGGITQSPKYLFRKEGQNVTLSCEQNLNHDAMYWYRQDPGQGLRLIYYSQIVNDFQKGDIAEGYSVSREKKESFPLTVTSAQKNPTAFYLCASSPVRTGGNTIYFGEGSWLTVV.